The 32 T cell receptor beta chains reported below all come from one sample, sequenced in a study of blood T cells in healthy people across ages. Primed by a sample-barcoded 5' primer and a J-beta primer mix, a second PCR proceeded for roughly 6 to 12 cycles. TCRdb itself ran the 5' RACE reads through MiXCR, one entry per CDR3 protein. The sample holds hundreds of thousands of distinct CDR3 sequences; 58% are singletons and the top ten take 20% to 25%. Sequences were obtained from blood. Every receptor here comes from a man between 25 and 39 years old in good health.

V and J are TRBV5-1 and TRBJ1-2, with D maybe TRBD1 (5 bases). The germline V and J ends were trimmed by 4 bases and 4 bases, with 14 bases remaining between them. This CDR3 has 14 residues. Germline CDR1 is SGHRS and CDR2 is YFSETQ. The CDR3 sequence is CASSLGDWAYGYTF. CDR3 DNA sequence: TGCGCCAGCAGCCTGGGGGACTGGGCCTATGGCTACACCTTC.

The table lists this clonotype with a few counts. This chain connects TRBV20-1 to TRBJ2-3; maybe TRBD2 (6 bases). Germline CDR1 DFQATT, CDR2 SNEGSKA (reference sequence). V was clipped by 5 bases and J by 13 bases, with 19 bases between them. This CDR3 has 12 residues. The DNA of the CDR3 is TGCAGTGCTCTAGAACTAGCTCTTCTGGAGTATTTT. Protein: CSALELALLEYF.

V and J are TRBV7-2 and TRBJ1-6; perhaps TRBD1 as D (5 bases). The V end was cut by 1 base, the J end by 8 bases, with 15 bases between. CDR1 is SGHTA, CDR2 FQGNSA, per germline. This CDR3 is built from 16 residues. CDR3 nucleotides: TGTGCCAGCAGCTTAGTCGGAGGCAGGGAGCATTCACCCCTCCACTTT. This translates into CASSLVGGREHSPLHF.

The CDR3 bases are TGCAGTGCTAGAGATTCGGGGGCAGACGGCCACACCTTC. Amino acid sequence: CSARDSGADGHTF. The rearrangement joins TRBV20-1 to TRBJ1-2; tentative D call: TRBD1 (6 bases). Germline V gene sequence: CDR1 DFQATT, CDR2 SNEGSKA (reference sequence). The V gene lost 0 bases and the J gene lost 12 bases, with 17 bases spanning the gap. This CDR3 has 13 amino acids.

This rearrangement joins TRBV15 to TRBJ2-3, with D unclear. Germline CDR1 LNHNV, CDR2 YYDKDF (reference sequence). V shed 0 bases and J shed 9 bases, with 10 bases lying between them. This CDR3 is built from 13 residues. The CDR3 sequence is CATSRDNLETQYF. As DNA, the CDR3 is TGTGCCACCAGCAGAGATAATCTAGAGACGCAGTATTTT.

With regard to this clonotype: One end of the junction is discordant with germline, which a read error may explain. V usage is TRBV4-3 and J usage is TRBJ1-5; 7 bases map to TRBD1. This CDR3 spans 14 amino acids. The germline CDR1 and CDR2 sequences are LGHNA and YSLEER. For the CDR3, the DNA is TGCGCCAGCGGCCAAGAAGGGGGCGGTCAGCCCCAGCATTTT. Translation: CASGQEGGGQPQHF.

The chain uses TRBV20-1 and TRBJ2-5; no firm D call. Germline CDR1 reads DFQATT; CDR2 reads SNEGSKA (reference sequence). V lost 1 base to trimming and J lost 5 bases, with 17 bases between them. There are 15 residues in the CDR3. CDR3 loop: CSARVGFGVGETQYF. DNA for the CDR3: TGCAGTGCTAGAGTTGGATTTGGGGTGGGTGAGACCCAGTACTTC.

This clonotype was recorded once. The chain recombines TRBV7-2 with TRBJ1-5, with 12 positions matching TRBD1. This CDR3 has 15 amino acids. J was trimmed by 6 bases and V by 5 bases; bases with no gene match: 5. Per the germline V gene, CDR1 is SGHTA and CDR2 is FQGNSA. The CDR3 DNA is TGTGCCAGCAGCGACCGGGACAGGGGGCTTCAGCCCCAGCATTTT. It yields the protein CASSDRDRGLQPQHF.

The chain is built from TRBV5-6 and TRBJ2-1, with 8 nucleotides matching TRBD2. Germline V CDR1 and CDR2: SGHDT, YYEEEE. The CDR3 runs to 17 residues. Trimming removed 1 base from V and 6 bases from J; junction bases left unmatched: 12. CDR3 sequence: CASSLWGLSGSGNEQFF. The CDR3 nucleotides read TGTGCCAGCAGCTTGTGGGGATTGAGCGGGAGCGGCAATGAGCAGTTCTTC.

This rearrangement joins TRBV20-1 to TRBJ2-5; the D call may be TRBD1 or TRBD2 (6 bases each). This CDR3 region has 16 residues. Germline CDR1 reads DFQATT; CDR2 reads SNEGSKA (reference sequence). Trimming took 1 base from V and 2 from J, leaving 17 bases between them. The CDR3 reads CSARGGAGPPQETQYF. DNA of the CDR3: TGCAGTGCTAGAGGGGGGGCAGGCCCCCCTCAAGAGACCCAGTACTTC.

J is TRBJ2-7 and V is TRBV12-3 or TRBV12-4, with D hard to call. The germline V and J ends were trimmed by 0 bases and 5 bases, with 5 bases remaining between them. CDR3 size: 12 residues. In nucleotides, the CDR3 is TGTGCCAGCAGTTTAGCGCTAAACGAGCAGTACTTC. Protein: CASSLALNEQYF.

The V gene is TRBV7-8, the J gene TRBJ2-1; possibly TRBD1 for D (6 bases). CDR1 SGHVS and CDR2 FQNEAQ come from the germline V gene. CDR3 length: 19 residues. V was clipped by 1 base and J by 6 bases, with 25 bases between them. CDR3 coding DNA: TGTGCCAGCAGCTTAGTTTGGCACCGGGGAGAGGTAGGGGGCAATGAGCAGTTCTTC. This translates into CASSLVWHRGEVGGNEQFF.

CDR3: CASSSGTLAKNIQYF. The DNA for the CDR3 is TGTGCCAGCAGTTCTGGTACCTTAGCCAAAAACATTCAGTACTTC. The chain couples TRBV12-3 or TRBV12-4 to TRBJ2-4; D is unresolved. The CDR3 length is 15 residues. With 4 bases removed from V and 0 bases from J, the gap between germline ends came to 10 bases.

In this sample, this clonotype turned up a few times. The chain recombines TRBV7-6 with TRBJ2-1; a weak D match, TRBD2 (6 bases). The V end was cut by 4 bases, the J end by 12 bases, with 22 bases between. In germline, CDR1 is SGHVS, CDR2 FNYEAQ. This CDR3 comprises 15 residues. The CDR3 bases are TGTGCCAGCAGCTCTGCCAGCGGGTTCGGCGGGCCGCAGTTCTTC. This encodes CASSSASGFGGPQFF. The variable domain in full, with the rest retrieved from reference TRBV7-6 and TRBJ2-1, is GAGVSQSPRYKVTKRGQDVALRCDPISGHVSLYWYRQALGQGPEFLTYFNYEAQQDKSGLPNDRFSAERPEGSISTLTIQRTEQRDSAMYRCASSSASGFGGPQFFGPGTRLTVL.

This rearrangement joins TRBV6-2 or TRBV6-3 to TRBJ2-7; D not certain. The last part of the DNA fits TRBJ2-5 better; the J call may be wrong. This CDR3 spans 12 amino acids. CDR1 MNHEY and CDR2 SVGEGT come from the germline V gene. CDR3: CASSSYGETQYF. CDR3 bases: TGTGCCAGCAGTTCGTATGGAGAGACCCAGTACTTC.

J is TRBJ1-1 and V is TRBV15; no firm D call. The V gene's germline CDR1 is LNHNV and CDR2 YYDKDF (reference sequence). With 0 bases removed from V and 7 bases from J, the gap between germline ends came to 9 bases. CDR3 length: 13 residues. The CDR3 DNA reads TGTGCCACCAGCAGAGATGTTAGGCTTGAAGCTTTCTTT. Translated, it gives CATSRDVRLEAFF.

This clonotype was seen more than once but under ten times. This chain links TRBV27 with TRBJ2-5; D is possibly TRBD1 (5 bases). The germline gives CDR1 MNHEY, CDR2 SMNVEV (reference sequence). V was trimmed by 5 bases and J by 5 bases, leaving 15 bases between them. This CDR3 contains 14 residues. The CDR3 reads CASSPLENRETQYF. The CDR3 DNA sequence: TGTGCCAGCAGTCCATTGGAAAACAGGGAGACCCAGTACTTC.

The gene calls are TRBV6-6 and TRBJ2-7; 7 bases match TRBD1. Germline lookup yields CDR1 MNHNY and CDR2 SVGAGI (reference sequence). The CDR3 covers 14 residues. The V gene end was trimmed by 4 bases and the J gene end by 5 bases; junction bases not matched to a gene: 8. The CDR3 reads CASSWDRMLHEQYF. The CDR3, as DNA: TGTGCCAGCAGTTGGGACAGAATGCTCCACGAGCAGTACTTC.

The chain has TRBV15 and TRBJ1-5, with a tentative D call TRBD1 (6 bases). The CDR3 has 13 amino acids. Germline V lookup: CDR1 LNHNV, CDR2 YYDKDF (reference sequence). Trimming removed 3 bases from V and 12 bases from J, with 15 bases in between. DNA for the CDR3: TGTGCCACCAGCAGCAACCCCCGGGACAACCAGCATTTT. Translating gives CATSSNPRDNQHF. Using reference TRBV15 and TRBJ1-5 for the parts outside the CDR3, the full variable domain is DAMVIQNPRYQVTQFGKPVTLSCSQTLNHNVMYWYQQKSSQAPKLLFHYYDKDFNNEADTPDNFQSRRPNTSFCFLDIRSPGLGDTAMYLCATSSNPRDNQHFGDGTRLSIL.

V and J are TRBV28 and TRBJ2-7; perhaps TRBD2 as D (6 bases). The CDR3 is made up of 16 amino acids. CDR1 and CDR2 (germline): MDHEN, SYDVKM. Trimming cost V 4 bases and J 5 bases, with 21 bases left between them. The CDR3 loop is CASSSPSESGVDEQYF. CDR3 bases: TGTGCCAGCAGTTCACCTTCTGAGTCGGGAGTAGACGAGCAGTACTTC.

Turning to this clonotype: An end of the junction does not agree with germline; a read error may underlie this. J is TRBJ1-2 and V is TRBV7-2, with D possibly matching TRBD1 (6 bases). CDR3 length equals 16 residues. The germline CDR1 and CDR2 sequences are SGHTA and FQGNSA. The CDR3 DNA reads as TGTGCCGGCAGTTTATTATCCGGGACAATTAACGATGGCTACACCTTC. Protein: CAGSLLSGTINDGYTF.

The chain combines TRBV6-5 with TRBJ1-5; D remains ambiguous. The CDR3 is 15 amino acids. Trimming took off 6 bases at V and 5 bases at J, with 17 bases between the two ends. Germline V gives CDR1 MNHEY, CDR2 SVGAGI. The chain's CDR3 is CASSRGSPPDQPQHF. The DNA of the CDR3 is TGTGCCAGCAGCCGTGGATCGCCTCCTGATCAGCCCCAGCATTTT.

The chain joins TRBV6-2 or TRBV6-3 to TRBJ2-1; D is uncertain. The germline V gene encodes CDR1 MNHEY and CDR2 SVGEGT. The CDR3 has 13 residues. V was cut by 3 bases and J by 8 bases, with 11 bases left in between. Here the CDR3 reads CASSYPSLDEQFF. CDR3 DNA: TGTGCCAGCAGTTATCCATCTTTAGATGAGCAGTTCTTC.

J is TRBJ1-6 and V is TRBV5-1; D may be TRBD1 (5 bases). The CDR3 length is 16 residues. Germline CDR1 reads SGHRS; CDR2 reads YFSETQ. V dropped 3 bases and J dropped 0 bases, with 10 bases sitting between them. Here the CDR3 DNA reads TGCGCCAGCAGCTCACAGGCGAGCTCCTATAATTCACCCCTCCACTTT. Its protein is CASSSQASSYNSPLHF.

The CDR3 protein is CSARGGPSGNQPQHF. The CDR3 nucleotides read TGCAGTGCTAGAGGCGGGCCATCGGGGAATCAGCCCCAGCATTTT. V is TRBV20-1 and J is TRBJ1-5, with no clear D. Trimming took 1 base from V and 4 from J, leaving 14 bases between them. CDR1 is DFQATT and CDR2 is SNEGSKA in the germline V gene (reference sequence). The CDR3 length is 15 residues.

This CDR3 is CASSIQGSNYGYTF. CDR3 nucleotide sequence: TGTGCCAGTAGTATACAGGGCTCTAACTATGGCTACACCTTC. The chain carries TRBV19 and TRBJ1-2, with D perhaps matching TRBD1 (5 bases). The CDR3 totals 14 residues. V was trimmed by 2 bases and J by 0 bases, leaving 7 bases between them. Germline CDR1 is LNHDA and CDR2 is SQIVND (reference sequence).

This clonotype was observed a handful of times. The genes are TRBV7-2 and TRBJ2-7; D is ambiguous. From germline, CDR1 is SGHTA and CDR2 FQGNSA. This CDR3 contains 13 residues. Trimming removed 6 bases at V and 0 bases at J, with 9 bases between. The CDR3: CASRPPPSYEQYF. The CDR3 DNA reads TGTGCCAGCAGGCCACCTCCCTCCTACGAGCAGTACTTC.

This chain uses TRBV20-1 with TRBJ2-7; a weak D match, TRBD2 (6 bases). The ends were cut back, 5 bases at V and 5 bases at J, with 13 bases in the middle. Germline V gives CDR1 DFQATT, CDR2 SNEGSKA (reference sequence). The CDR3 length is 12 residues. The CDR3 nucleotides read TGCAGTGCTCTCGGGAGAGGACACGAGCAGTACTTC. Protein: CSALGRGHEQYF.

The chain links TRBV12-1 to TRBJ2-5; the table calls TRBD1, which could not be checked here. TRBV12-1 constitutes a pseudogene. CDR3 length: 15 amino acids. CDR3 bases: TGTGCCAGCAGCTTTCCCAAGACAGGGTTTGAGACCCAGTACTTC. Encoded protein: CASSFPKTGFETQYF.

This clonotype occurred many times. It may be a read error: a sequence one base away is much more abundant. The chain has TRBV27 and TRBJ2-5, with D tentatively TRBD2 (5 bases). This CDR3 region has 11 residues. V lost 6 bases to trimming and J lost 11 bases, with 13 bases between them. Germline-derived CDR1 and CDR2 are MNHEY and SMNVEV (reference sequence). The CDR3 DNA is TGTGCCAGCAGCCCTGCGGGTGAGCAGTACTTC. As protein: CASSPAGEQYF.

The V gene is TRBV10-3, the J gene TRBJ1-6; 10 bases agree with TRBD1. The V gene's germline CDR1 is ENHRY and CDR2 SYGVKD. With V trimmed by 0 bases and J by 0 bases, 2 bases remained unmatched. The CDR3 has 18 residues. The CDR3 is CAISESRTGGSYNSPLHF. DNA for the CDR3: TGTGCCATCAGTGAGTCGAGGACAGGGGGCTCCTATAATTCACCCCTCCACTTT.

This clonotype was counted a few times. The chain joins TRBV30 to TRBJ1-2; no reliable D call. Per germline, CDR1 GTSNPN and CDR2 SVGIG (reference sequence). The CDR3 consists of 11 residues. The V gene lost 0 bases and the J gene lost 7 bases, with 6 bases spanning the gap. CDR3 region: CAWSVEGGYTF. The CDR3 region has the DNA TGTGCCTGGAGTGTAGAGGGTGGCTACACCTTC.